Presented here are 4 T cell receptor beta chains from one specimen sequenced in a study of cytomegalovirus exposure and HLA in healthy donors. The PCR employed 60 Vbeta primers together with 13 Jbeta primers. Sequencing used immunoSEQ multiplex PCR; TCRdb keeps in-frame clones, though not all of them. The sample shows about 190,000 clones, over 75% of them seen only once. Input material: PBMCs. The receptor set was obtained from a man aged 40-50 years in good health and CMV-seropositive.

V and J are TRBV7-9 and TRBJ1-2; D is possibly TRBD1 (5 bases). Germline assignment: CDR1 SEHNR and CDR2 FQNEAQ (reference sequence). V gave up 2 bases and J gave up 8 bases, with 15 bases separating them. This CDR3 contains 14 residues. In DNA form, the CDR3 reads TGTGCCAGCAGCTTAATCGCAGGGTTGGGGGGCTACACCTTC. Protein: CASSLIAGLGGYTF.

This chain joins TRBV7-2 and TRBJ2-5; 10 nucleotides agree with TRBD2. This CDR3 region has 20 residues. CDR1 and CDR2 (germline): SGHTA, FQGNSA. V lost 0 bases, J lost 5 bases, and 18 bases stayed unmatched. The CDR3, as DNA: TGTGCCAGCAGCTTAGCCCGTCGAGCGGGGGGGCCATTAAACAGGGAGACCCAGTACTTC. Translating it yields CASSLARRAGGPLNRETQYF.

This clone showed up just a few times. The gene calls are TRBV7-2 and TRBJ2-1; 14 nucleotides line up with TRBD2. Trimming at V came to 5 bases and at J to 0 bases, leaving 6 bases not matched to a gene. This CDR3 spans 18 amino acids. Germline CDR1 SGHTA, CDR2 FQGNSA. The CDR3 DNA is TGTGCCAGCAGCCCGGGACTAGCGGGGGCGAGCTCCTACAATGAGCAGTTCTTC. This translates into CASSPGLAGASSYNEQFF.

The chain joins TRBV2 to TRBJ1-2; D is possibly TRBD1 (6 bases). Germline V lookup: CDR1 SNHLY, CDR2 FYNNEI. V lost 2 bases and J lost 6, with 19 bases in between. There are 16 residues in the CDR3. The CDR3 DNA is TGTGCCAGCAGTGAATTCGGAACAGGGCCTCGGGATGGCTACACCTTC. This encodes CASSEFGTGPRDGYTF. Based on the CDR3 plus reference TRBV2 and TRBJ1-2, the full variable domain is EPEVTQTPSHQVTQMGQEVILRCVPISNHLYFYWYRQILGQKVEFLVSFYNNEISEKSEIFDDQFSVERPDGSNFTLKIRSTKLEDSAMYFCASSEFGTGPRDGYTFGSGTRLTVV.